These 10 T cell receptor beta chains came from one sample sequenced in a study of blood T cell repertoires in COVID-19. Libraries were prepared by immunoSEQ multiplex PCR; TCRdb keeps only in-frame clonotypes and omits some of them. The sample yields about 380,000 clones, about 90% seen once. Source material: peripheral blood. The receptors stem from a man aged 18 to 30 with active or convalescent COVID-19.

The chain recombines TRBV7-2 with TRBJ2-1, with a possible D match to TRBD1 (7 bases). V was cut by 0 bases and J by 4 bases, with 10 bases left in between. The CDR3 extends over 15 amino acids. Per the germline V gene, CDR1 is SGHTA and CDR2 is FQGNSA. In DNA form, the CDR3 reads TGTGCCAGCAGCTTAGCGGGGGGACAGTACAATGAGCAGTTCTTC. Translating gives CASSLAGGQYNEQFF.

V and J are TRBV30 and TRBJ1-1, with D perhaps matching TRBD1 (6 bases). Germline CDR1 and CDR2: GTSNPN and SVGIG (reference sequence). With 2 bases removed from V and 8 bases from J, the gap between germline ends came to 9 bases. The CDR3 consists of 11 residues. For the CDR3, the DNA is TGTGCCTGGAGTAGCAGGGGCGAAGCTTTCTTT. This translates into CAWSSRGEAFF.

This clone has only a few counts. The chain carries TRBV27 and TRBJ1-1, with D tentatively TRBD1 (5 bases). CDR1 is MNHEY and CDR2 is SMNVEV in the germline V gene (reference sequence). V lost 1 base to trimming and J lost 5 bases, with 14 bases between them. There are 15 residues in the CDR3. CDR3 protein: CASSLWPGPATEAFF. Written as DNA, the CDR3 is TGTGCCAGCAGTTTATGGCCAGGGCCGGCAACTGAAGCTTTCTTT.

On this clone: Other DNA sequences in this sample translate to the same CDR3. V is TRBV5-1 and J is TRBJ1-1; D not certain. V was shortened by 2 bases and J by 0 bases, with 11 bases between the two germline ends. Germline-derived CDR1 and CDR2 are SGHRS and YFSETQ. This CDR3 is built from 15 residues. CDR3 loop: CASSLVSGMNTEAFF. CDR3 DNA: TGCGCCAGCAGCTTAGTTTCAGGCATGAACACTGAAGCTTTCTTT. The full variable domain, rest sourced from reference TRBV5-1 and TRBJ1-1, is KAGVTQTPRYLIKTRGQQVTLSCSPISGHRSVSWYQQTPGQGLQFLFEYFSETQRNKGNFPGRFSGRQFSNSRSEMNVSTLELGDSALYLCASSLVSGMNTEAFFGQGTRLTVV.

The chain employs TRBV27 and TRBJ2-3, with 10 bases lining up with TRBD2. From germline, CDR1 is MNHEY and CDR2 SMNVEV (reference sequence). This CDR3 has 15 residues. V trimming: 6 bases; J trimming: 6 bases; junction bases outside the gene matches: 9. The CDR3 reads CASRGLAGAGDTQYF. The CDR3 DNA reads TGTGCCAGCAGGGGGCTAGCGGGAGCCGGGGATACGCAGTATTTT.

This clone was detected only a few times. The chain carries TRBV28 and TRBJ1-4; D is perhaps TRBD1 (5 bases). The CDR3 consists of 14 residues. Trimming left V 6 bases short and J 5 bases short, with 13 bases between. Germline CDR1 MDHEN, CDR2 SYDVKM. The CDR3 DNA reads TGTGCCAGCAGGGGGCAGGGTAGCAATGAAAAACTGTTTTTT. Its protein is CASRGQGSNEKLFF.

The rearrangement uses TRBV5-6 and TRBJ2-3; D is perhaps TRBD2 (6 bases). The CDR3 loop spans 17 amino acids. In germline, CDR1 is SGHDT, CDR2 YYEEEE. Trimming took off 0 bases at V and 6 bases at J, with 20 bases between the two ends. CDR3 nucleotide sequence: TGTGCCAGCAGCTTGGCCAGGGCGGGGCCGAGCCGGGATACGCAGTATTTT. Its translation: CASSLARAGPSRDTQYF.

V and J are TRBV6-2 or TRBV6-3 and TRBJ2-1; 8 nucleotides match TRBD2. The ends lost 5 bases at V and 9 bases at J; junction bases unmatched: 9. The CDR3 extends over 14 amino acids. Germline loops: CDR1 MNHEY, CDR2 SVGEGT. The CDR3 spells CASSPGTRPSEQFF. As DNA, the CDR3 is TGTGCCAGCAGTCCGGGGACTAGGCCTAGTGAGCAGTTCTTC.

J is TRBJ2-7 and V is TRBV12-3 or TRBV12-4; D not certain. V lost 6 bases and J 4 bases, leaving 13 bases between the germline ends. The CDR3 is made up of 13 amino acids. The CDR3 DNA follows: TGTGCCAGCAGCCCGCGCCACTCGTACGAGCAGTACTTC. Translated, it gives CASSPRHSYEQYF.

The rearrangement uses TRBV5-1 and TRBJ1-1, with TRBD1 matching over 9 bases. There are 15 residues in the CDR3. Losses at the gene ends were 4 bases for V and 5 bases for J; bases not matched to a gene: 9. Looked up from germline, CDR1 is SGHRS and CDR2 is YFSETQ. The CDR3 DNA is TGCGCCAGCAGCCCGGATACAGGGGGCCGTACTGAAGCTTTCTTT. Encoded protein: CASSPDTGGRTEAFF.